This paragraph reports one T cell receptor (beta chain). The V gene lost 3 bases and the J gene lost 2 bases, with 12 bases spanning the gap. The germline CDR1 and CDR2 sequences are SGHRS and YFSETQ. The CDR3 has 14 residues. The data stem from a study of blood T cell repertoires in COVID-19. Study summary: The cDNA or gDNA used as material had been derived from T cells, B-cell-depleted T cells, or PBMCs.

All recovered Cohort 3 donors got two negative PCRs, got clearance, or saw symptom resolution. Produced via immunoSEQ multiplex PCR; TCRdb's table is partial and in-frame only. The sample has 180,000 or so clones, roughly 90% seen once. The chain links TRBV5-1 to TRBJ2-7; D remains ambiguous. The sequence derives from a young woman who had recovered from COVID-19. The sequenced sample was PBMCs or T cells enriched from blood (not recorded which). The CDR3 nucleotides are TGCGCCAGCAGCTGGTCCCAGGCGACCTACGAGCAGTACTTC. Translating gives CASSWSQATYEQYF.